One and the same sample provided the 18 T cell receptor beta chains below, sequenced in a study of beta chain features in type 1 diabetes. Isolated RNA was reverse transcribed in full, so expressed TCRB transcripts were sequenced. Assay used: immunoSEQ multiplex PCR; TCRdb lists only in-frame clones, some missing. This sample has 350,000 to 450,000 clones, with around 14% found just once. Source material: naive CD4+ T cells from blood. These receptor sequences come from a man between 25 and 39 years old in good health.

The chain carries TRBV9 and TRBJ1-1, with D tentatively TRBD1 (6 bases). The V end was cut by 4 bases, the J end by 2 bases, with 15 bases between. CDR3 size: 15 residues. Germline-derived CDR1 and CDR2 are SGDLS and YYNGEE. The CDR3 sequence is CASSISPGANTEAFF. The CDR3 DNA follows: TGTGCCAGCAGCATAAGCCCAGGGGCCAACACTGAAGCTTTCTTT.

The V call is TRBV10-3, the J call TRBJ2-1, with TRBD2 as a possible D gene (6 bases). This CDR3 is built from 15 residues. The V and J ends lost 7 bases and 5 bases respectively, with 18 bases between them. Germline CDR1 ENHRY, CDR2 SYGVKD. CDR3: CAITAAGPQDNEQFF. The CDR3 nucleotides read TGTGCCATCACGGCGGCGGGGCCCCAGGACAATGAGCAGTTCTTC.

This clone was counted only a few times. The chain joins TRBV18 to TRBJ2-5, with 9 positions matching TRBD1. CDR3 length equals 16 residues. V gave up 5 bases and J gave up 2 bases; unmatched junction bases: 9. CDR1 is KGHSH and CDR2 is LQKENI in the germline V gene. The CDR3 loop is CASSASDRGSQETQYF. CDR3 nucleotide sequence: TGTGCCAGCTCAGCCTCGGACAGGGGTTCTCAAGAGACCCAGTACTTC.

The chain is built from TRBV5-1 and TRBJ2-1; no clear D. Per the germline V gene, CDR1 is SGHRS and CDR2 is YFSETQ. V shed 1 base and J shed 8 bases, with 7 bases lying between them. The CDR3 extends over 12 amino acids. CDR3 bases: TGCGCCAGCAGCTTGTCCTCGGATGAGCAGTTCTTC. Translated: CASSLSSDEQFF.

This chain joins TRBV4-3 and TRBJ1-2, with 8 bases lining up with TRBD1. The CDR3 spans 18 residues. Per the germline V gene, CDR1 is LGHNA and CDR2 is YSLEER. Trimming at V came to 5 bases and at J to 8 bases, leaving 22 bases not matched to a gene. CDR3 DNA sequence: TGCGCCAGCAGCTCAAAGGGGACCCCCGGGACAGGTCGTCGGGGCTACACCTTC. Protein: CASSSKGTPGTGRRGYTF.

The V gene is TRBV2, the J gene TRBJ2-3; no clear D gene. The CDR3 runs to 13 residues. CDR1 and CDR2 from the germline V gene are SNHLY and FYNNEI. The V end was cut by 6 bases, the J end by 5 bases, with 12 bases between. The CDR3 here is CASSPLLRDTQYF. The CDR3 coding sequence is TGTGCCAGCAGCCCTCTCCTTAGAGATACGCAGTATTTT.

In this sample, this clone turned up once. The gene calls are TRBV9 and TRBJ2-1, with 8 bases identical to TRBD1. CDR1 and CDR2 from the germline V gene are SGDLS and YYNGEE. The CDR3 loop spans 13 amino acids. The J segment lost 7 bases and the V segment lost 3 bases, leaving 3 bases of the junction unmatched. The CDR3 DNA reads as TGTGCCAGCAGCGGGACAGGGAAAAATGAGCAGTTCTTC. Translated, it gives CASSGTGKNEQFF.

This chain links TRBV19 with TRBJ2-3; 8 bases are a match to TRBD1. CDR3 size: 16 residues. In germline, CDR1 is LNHDA, CDR2 SQIVND (reference sequence). V shed 3 bases and J 3 bases; nucleotides not matched to a gene: 8. The CDR3 protein is CASSMDLDRATDTQYF. CDR3 DNA sequence: TGTGCCAGTAGTATGGACCTGGACAGGGCTACAGATACGCAGTATTTT.

This clone has just a few counts. The chain combines TRBV7-2 with TRBJ2-5; the D is unclear. CDR1 and CDR2 (germline): SGHTA, FQGNSA. Trimming took off 3 bases at V and 2 bases at J, with 10 bases between the two ends. The CDR3 has 14 residues. CDR3 loop: CASSFRTGQETQYF. The CDR3 nucleotides read TGTGCCAGCAGCTTTCGTACCGGACAAGAGACCCAGTACTTC.

This clone has just a few counts. The sample holds other DNA sequences that translate to the same CDR3. This chain links TRBV18 with TRBJ2-5, with unresolved D. Per the germline V gene, CDR1 is KGHSH and CDR2 is LQKENI. The CDR3 contains 11 residues. The V end lost 6 bases, the J end lost 1 base, and 3 bases lay between the germline ends. CDR3: CASSLQETQYF. CDR3 coding DNA: TGTGCCAGCTCCCTCCAAGAGACCCAGTACTTC.

The chain carries TRBV29-1 and TRBJ2-7; TRBD1 aligns across 9 bases. With 6 bases clipped from V and 4 bases from J, the junction kept 1 base outside the gene matches. In germline, CDR1 is SQVTM, CDR2 ANQGSEA. CDR3 length: 11 residues. For the CDR3, the DNA is TGCAGCGTCGGGACAGGGTACGAGCAGTACTTC. Its translation is CSVGTGYEQYF.

This clone showed up just a few times. V usage is TRBV18 and J usage is TRBJ2-5; D not certain. Trimming pared 3 bases from V and 6 bases from J, leaving 8 bases between. This CDR3 comprises 12 residues. The germline V gene has CDR1 KGHSH and CDR2 LQKENI. Written as DNA, the CDR3 is TGTGCCAGCTCACCGATGGACCAGACCCAGTACTTC. This translates into CASSPMDQTQYF.

This clone was recorded a few times. This chain uses TRBV29-1 with TRBJ1-4; no definite D call. CDR3 length equals 12 residues. Trimming shortened V by 5 bases and J by 8 bases, and 12 bases separated the two germline ends. CDR1 is SQVTM, CDR2 ANQGSEA, per germline. DNA for the CDR3: TGCAGCGTTATTGGGAGGAACGAAAAACTGTTTTTT. Its translation: CSVIGRNEKLFF.

This chain joins TRBV7-9 and TRBJ2-1, with TRBD2 matching 7 bases. Trimming cost V 3 bases and J 2 bases; bases outside gene matches: 10. The CDR3 consists of 17 residues. Germline loops: CDR1 SEHNR, CDR2 FQNEAQ (reference sequence). The CDR3 sequence is CASSLGPTSATYNEQFF. CDR3 DNA: TGTGCCAGCAGCTTGGGTCCTACTAGCGCCACCTACAATGAGCAGTTCTTC.

This clone came up a few times. The chain recombines TRBV2 with TRBJ2-7; D ambiguous. The CDR3 is made up of 11 amino acids. Trimming stripped 5 bases from V and 0 bases from J, with 2 bases between. Germline CDR1 is SNHLY and CDR2 is FYNNEI. CDR3 sequence: CASSSSYEQYF. CDR3 bases: TGTGCCAGCAGTTCCTCCTACGAGCAGTACTTC. Filled out from reference TRBV2 and TRBJ2-7, the complete variable domain reads EPEVTQTPSHQVTQMGQEVILRCVPISNHLYFYWYRQILGQKVEFLVSFYNNEISEKSEIFDDQFSVERPDGSNFTLKIRSTKLEDSAMYFCASSSSYEQYFGPGTRLTVT.

CDR3 sequence reads: CASRTPAGGAKNIQYF. For the CDR3, the DNA is TGTGCCAGCAGAACCCCCGCGGGGGGCGCCAAAAACATTCAGTACTTC. The chain combines TRBV28 with TRBJ2-4, with 8 bases that match TRBD2. CDR3 size: 16 residues. Germline values: CDR1 MDHEN, CDR2 SYDVKM. The V gene end was trimmed by 6 bases and the J gene end by 1 base; junction bases not matched to a gene: 8. The entire variable domain, with the rest obtained from reference TRBV28 and TRBJ2-4, is as follows: DVKVTQSSRYLVKRTGEKVFLECVQDMDHENMFWYRQDPGLGLRLIYFSYDVKMKEKGDIPEGYSVSREKKERFSLILESASTNQTSMYLCASRTPAGGAKNIQYFGAGTRLSVL.

This clone showed up just a few times. Other DNA sequences of this sample code for an identical CDR3. The J gene is TRBJ2-3, the V gene TRBV18, with 8 bases matching TRBD1. The J segment lost 1 base and the V segment lost 6 bases, leaving 6 bases of the junction unmatched. The CDR3 length is 15 residues. The germline gives CDR1 KGHSH, CDR2 LQKENI. The CDR3 sequence is CASSPKTGGTDTQYF. Here the CDR3 DNA reads TGTGCCAGCTCCCCTAAGACAGGGGGCACAGATACGCAGTATTTT.

A few counts support this clone. The rearrangement links TRBV28 to TRBJ2-7; tentative D call: TRBD1 (6 bases). The germline V and J ends were trimmed by 6 bases and 5 bases, with 14 bases remaining between them. The CDR3 covers 13 residues. Germline-derived CDR1 and CDR2 are MDHEN and SYDVKM. CDR3 bases: TGTGCCAGCAGAAGACCAGGGGTCCACGAGCAGTACGTC. Its translation: CASRRPGVHEQYV.